This entry features one T cell receptor beta chain sequence. This entry comes from a study of shared clonotypes between healthy human individuals. At the level of the study: A couple of women and a few men aged 18 to 49 made up the donors.

TCRdb keeps only in-frame clones here, not all; method: immunoSEQ multiplex PCR. The table shows fewer than 3 million clones, with about nine tenths occurring only once. The sequencing sample was made of naive CD4+ T cells from PBMCs. Subset noted: CD45RA+ positively selected. The source of this sequence is a man aged 18-30 years in good health. Some clones in this sample may be carry-over from other donors' samples.

The CDR3 DNA sequence: TGTGCCAGCAGTTTTACGGTGGCGACTGAAGCTTTCTTT. It encodes CASSFTVATEAFF. The chain employs TRBV27 and TRBJ1-1, with D unresolved. The germline CDR1 and CDR2 sequences are MNHEY and SMNVEV (reference sequence). The CDR3 extends over 13 amino acids. The V end was cut by 3 bases, the J end by 5 bases, with 10 bases between.